Reported below is one T cell receptor (beta chain). Antigen: not known. The data are from a study of cytomegalovirus exposure and HLA in healthy donors. Findings and caveats of the study: Most subjects' HLA-A and HLA-B alleles were reportedly predicted from TCR beta sequences. CMV serostatus alone was available as immune exposure information. Reportedly, fewer N-insertions than the approximately 700-donor mean appeared in an Asian-associated ancestry cluster in a later analysis.

With 60 Vbeta and 13 Jbeta primers, the PCR was carried out. The protocol was immunoSEQ multiplex PCR, while the TCRdb copy is restricted to in-frame clones and leaves out a portion. Counted here are about 87,000 clones, about four fifths occurring once; the ten biggest clones make up 3.8%. The CDR3 spans 13 residues. Germline V gene lookup returns CDR1 MNHEY and CDR2 SVGAGI. Trimming shortened V by 7 bases and J by 4 bases, and 11 bases separated the two germline ends. V and J are TRBV6-5 and TRBJ1-5; maybe TRBD1 (5 bases). The sequenced sample was PBMCs. This sequence was found in a woman aged 40 to 55 in good health and CMV-seronegative. The CDR3 region has the DNA TGTGCCAGCAAGGGGTCAGTGAATCAGCCCCAGCATTTT. It encodes CASKGSVNQPQHF.